This TCR beta chain came from a study of blood T cells in healthy people across ages. Study observations and caveats: It was the long-lived donors that had more naive CD4+ cells and higher diversity than aged donors. A roughly linear age-dependent decrease characterized TCR beta diversity per million T cells. Strong correlation was found linking TCR beta diversity to naive T cell percentage.

Germline V gives CDR1 SGHTA, CDR2 FQGNSA. J lost 10 bases, V lost 0 bases, and 7 bases had no gene match. The length of the CDR3 is 14 residues. Then a second PCR, running roughly 6 to 12 cycles, was carried out with a sample-barcoded 5' primer and a J-beta primer mix. TCRdb redid the calling of the 5' RACE reads with MiXCR, one entry per CDR3 protein. Of approximately 600,000 distinct CDR3 sequences in the sample, about 53% are singletons; the top ten hold around 37%. Worth noting for this clonotype: Its target is not known.

Sequencing was carried out using blood. The chain recombines TRBV7-2 with TRBJ2-3; 7 bases agree with TRBD2. The receptor was isolated from a man aged 55-75 years in good health. CDR3 region: CASSLADKLAPQYF. DNA of the CDR3: TGTGCCAGCAGCTTAGCGGACAAACTAGCGCCGCAGTATTTT.